The TCR beta chain under discussion was sequenced for a study of shared clonotypes between healthy human individuals. Study details: Each donor had three CD4 naive, three CD4 memory, two CD8 naive and one CD8 memory plate. Study-wide results and limits: With several donors compared, around 5% of naive CD4 clonotypes were shared. Expectations were that clonotype sharing among donors would be affected by sequencing depth.

Generated by immunoSEQ multiplex PCR, the TCRdb table keeps only in-frame clones and is missing some. This repertoire shows over 700,000 clones, roughly 72% found once; its top ten account for around 1.8%. CDR3 length: 16 residues. Per the germline V gene, CDR1 is MGHRA and CDR2 is YSYEKL. Unmatched junction bases numbered 7, after V lost 2 bases and J lost 7 bases. Worth noting for this clone: Its specificity is not known.

The receptor was derived from a woman in her twenties or thirties in good health. The sample consisted of memory CD4+ T cells sorted from blood. The subset denotes: CD45RA-negative fraction. V usage is TRBV4-1 and J usage is TRBJ2-1; 11 bases agree with TRBD2. This chain's CDR3 is CASSQQTSGTQNEQFF. The CDR3 nucleotides read TGCGCCAGCAGCCAACAGACTAGCGGGACGCAAAATGAGCAGTTCTTC.